Each of the 21 T cell receptor beta chains below was sequenced from the same sample in a study of CD8 T cells in Susac syndrome. RNA amounts of about 0.5 to 1 ug underwent reverse transcription with random hexamers. TCRdb processed the immunoSEQ multiplex PCR reads anew with MiXCR; each CDR3 protein has one entry. There are about 200,000 distinct CDR3 sequences in the sample; 85% to 95% occur only once, and about 0.094% lies in the top ten. The source material was CD4+ T cells from PBMCs. Every receptor here comes from a human donor in good health.

V usage is TRBV6-5 and J usage is TRBJ2-1; 9 nucleotides match TRBD2. From germline, CDR1 is MNHEY and CDR2 SVGAGI. The CDR3 runs to 17 residues. Trimming removed 1 base from V and 9 bases from J; junction bases left unmatched: 13. CDR3 protein: CASSYWRQGGRGSEQFF. CDR3 nucleotides: TGTGCCAGCAGTTACTGGAGGCAAGGCGGGAGGGGAAGTGAGCAGTTCTTC.

The chain links TRBV12-3 or TRBV12-4 to TRBJ2-6; D uncertain. This CDR3 comprises 15 residues. Trimming left V 3 bases short and J 0 bases short, with 6 bases between. In DNA form, the CDR3 reads TGTGCCAGCAGTTTGGGTCTCTCTGGGGCCAACGTCCTGACTTTC. Residues: CASSLGLSGANVLTF.

The chain is built from TRBV10-3 and TRBJ2-6; unclear D gene. The germline V gene encodes CDR1 ENHRY and CDR2 SYGVKD. This CDR3 comprises 16 residues. The ends were cut back, 3 bases at V and 0 bases at J, with 9 bases in the middle. The CDR3 protein is CAISDLRSSGANVLTF. The DNA of the CDR3 is TGTGCCATCAGTGACCTTCGGAGCTCTGGGGCCAACGTCCTGACTTTC.

The chain joins TRBV4-1 to TRBJ2-4, with 7 bases identical to TRBD1. Germline CDR1 and CDR2: MGHRA and YSYEKL. The V and J ends lost 2 bases and 1 base, in that order; junction bases with no gene match: 8. This CDR3 is 17 amino acids long. For the CDR3, the DNA is TGCGCCAGCAGCCAATCGAACAGGGGTCTGGCCAAAAACATTCAGTACTTC. Its protein product is CASSQSNRGLAKNIQYF.

V is TRBV3-1 and J is TRBJ2-1; D tentatively reads TRBD1 or TRBD2 (6 bases each). Trimming removed 0 bases at V and 9 bases at J, with 12 bases between. CDR3 length: 14 residues. Germline V lookup: CDR1 LGHDT, CDR2 YNNKEL (reference sequence). CDR3 sequence (DNA): TGTGCCAGCAGCCAAGATCCGGGGGCCAGTGAGCAGTTCTTC. Its translation is CASSQDPGASEQFF.

DNA for the CDR3: TGTGCCAGCAGTGAATCTGGACTAGACACAGATACGCAGTATTTT. Its protein product is CASSESGLDTDTQYF. This chain uses TRBV25-1 with TRBJ2-3, with 7 bases that match TRBD2. The CDR3 spans 15 residues. CDR1 and CDR2 (germline): MGHDK, SYGVNS. V was clipped by 1 base and J by 2 bases; unmatched bases: 3.

The chain is built from TRBV9 and TRBJ2-3, with D possibly TRBD1 on 5 matching bases. Trimming left V 0 bases short and J 6 bases short, with 14 bases between. This CDR3 contains 15 residues. Germline V gives CDR1 SGDLS, CDR2 YYNGEE. The CDR3 sequence: CASSVVGAGPDTQYF. The CDR3 nucleotides read TGTGCCAGCAGCGTAGTTGGGGCCGGTCCCGATACGCAGTATTTT.

The rearrangement joins TRBV20-1 to TRBJ2-1; no definite D call. This CDR3 region has 19 residues. V lost 0 bases to trimming and J lost 3 bases, with 24 bases between them. The V gene's germline CDR1 is DFQATT and CDR2 SNEGSKA (reference sequence). This CDR3 reads CSARDPRLLRSRNYNEQFF. The CDR3 DNA reads TGCAGTGCTAGAGACCCTAGGTTGTTGAGGTCAAGGAACTACAATGAGCAGTTCTTC.

Here the CDR3 reads CASSSVQGGNSPLHF. DNA of the CDR3: TGTGCCAGCAGCAGCGTCCAGGGTGGTAATTCACCCCTCCACTTT. This sequence joins TRBV3-1 and TRBJ1-6, with a possible D match to TRBD1 (5 bases). The CDR3 has 15 amino acids. Germline assignment: CDR1 LGHDT and CDR2 YNNKEL (reference sequence). V shed 5 bases and J shed 6 bases, with 14 bases lying between them.

This chain uses TRBV29-1 with TRBJ1-5, with a possible D match to TRBD1 (6 bases). This CDR3 has 13 residues. Germline loops: CDR1 SQVTM, CDR2 ANQGSEA. The germline V and J ends were trimmed by 4 bases and 7 bases, with 14 bases remaining between them. CDR3 sequence reads: CSVGSGAGQPQHF. CDR3 coding DNA: TGCAGCGTTGGTTCAGGGGCGGGACAGCCCCAGCATTTT.

The V call is TRBV29-1, the J call TRBJ2-5; 9 positions agree with TRBD2. This CDR3 has 13 amino acids. With V trimmed by 8 bases and J by 5 bases, 9 bases remained unmatched. Germline lookup yields CDR1 SQVTM and CDR2 ANQGSEA. CDR3 protein: CSSFSGGGETQYF. The CDR3, as DNA: TGCAGCTCTTTTAGCGGGGGAGGCGAGACCCAGTACTTC.

This rearrangement joins TRBV28 to TRBJ2-7; D might be TRBD1 (5 bases). Germline CDR1 is MDHEN and CDR2 is SYDVKM. There are 13 residues in the CDR3. The V and J ends lost 8 bases and 2 bases respectively, with 13 bases between them. The CDR3 spells CASQGSVTYEQYV. CDR3 nucleotide sequence: TGTGCCAGCCAGGGAAGCGTGACCTACGAGCAGTACGTC.

CDR3 protein: CASRLQDRNTEAFF. The CDR3 DNA is TGTGCCAGCAGACTTCAGGATCGAAACACTGAAGCTTTCTTT. The V and J genes are TRBV3-1 and TRBJ1-1, with D hard to call. Per germline, CDR1 LGHDT and CDR2 YNNKEL (reference sequence). Trimming stripped 6 bases from V and 2 bases from J, with 13 bases between. The CDR3 totals 14 residues.

The chain carries TRBV3-1 and TRBJ2-1; TRBD1 or TRBD2 may be the D gene (5 bases each). The germline gives CDR1 LGHDT, CDR2 YNNKEL (reference sequence). Trimming cost V 4 bases and J 3 bases, with 13 bases left between them. CDR3 length: 15 amino acids. The CDR3 region is CASSPPGRNYNEQFF. The CDR3, as DNA: TGTGCCAGCAGCCCGCCGGGACGGAACTACAATGAGCAGTTCTTC.

This sequence joins TRBV20-1 and TRBJ2-5; 9 nucleotides match TRBD2. V shed 6 bases and J 2 bases; nucleotides not matched to a gene: 7. The germline V gene encodes CDR1 DFQATT and CDR2 SNEGSKA (reference sequence). The CDR3 contains 14 residues. CDR3 sequence reads: CSALAGDSQETQYF. The CDR3 bases are TGCAGTGCGTTAGCGGGGGACTCACAAGAGACCCAGTACTTC.

The CDR3, as DNA: TGTGCCACCAGCAGTAGTGGCTATGGCTACACCTTC. Translation gives CATSSSGYGYTF. The chain employs TRBV15 and TRBJ1-2; D is unclear. V shed 3 bases and J shed 4 bases, with 6 bases lying between them. The CDR3 covers 12 residues. Germline CDR1 and CDR2: LNHNV and YYDKDF (reference sequence).

The V and J genes are TRBV4-3 and TRBJ1-2; no firm D call. V dropped 0 bases and J dropped 3 bases, with 8 bases sitting between them. Germline CDR1 LGHNA, CDR2 YSLEER. This CDR3 comprises 14 residues. The CDR3, as DNA: TGCGCCAGCAGCCAAGACCCCTCAGACTATGGCTACACCTTC. Its translation: CASSQDPSDYGYTF.

The chain carries TRBV15 and TRBJ2-2; the D gene is possibly TRBD2 (5 bases). From germline, CDR1 is LNHNV and CDR2 YYDKDF (reference sequence). V lost 5 bases and J lost 4, with 11 bases in between. The CDR3 is 14 residues long. The CDR3 DNA reads TGTGCCACCAGCTCGGGGAGATCCACCGGGGAGCTGTTTTTT. Amino acids: CATSSGRSTGELFF.

The chain links TRBV20-1 to TRBJ2-7, with 11 bases lining up with TRBD2. V shed 6 bases, J shed 4 bases, and the junction held 5 bases outside the gene matches. The CDR3 totals 13 residues. In germline, CDR1 is DFQATT, CDR2 SNEGSKA (reference sequence). CDR3 protein: CSAIAGGDYEQYF. The CDR3 bases are TGCAGTGCCATAGCGGGGGGGGATTACGAGCAGTACTTC.

This chain connects TRBV6-2 or TRBV6-3 to TRBJ2-7, with D possibly being TRBD2 (5 bases). This CDR3 comprises 15 residues. Germline CDR1 MNHEY, CDR2 SVGEGT. V was shortened by 2 bases and J by 4 bases, with 15 bases between the two germline ends. CDR3 nucleotides: TGTGCCAGCAGTTACGAATCGAGGGATTCGTACGAGCAGTACTTC. Its protein is CASSYESRDSYEQYF.

The rearrangement uses TRBV11-2 and TRBJ2-3; D gene uncertain. V lost 5 bases, J lost 1 base, and 13 bases lay in between. Germline CDR1 and CDR2: SGHAT and FQNNGV. This CDR3 is 15 amino acids long. The DNA of the CDR3 is TGTGCCAGCAGCCTCAGTAGGGTCCGCACAGATACGCAGTATTTT. Protein: CASSLSRVRTDTQYF.